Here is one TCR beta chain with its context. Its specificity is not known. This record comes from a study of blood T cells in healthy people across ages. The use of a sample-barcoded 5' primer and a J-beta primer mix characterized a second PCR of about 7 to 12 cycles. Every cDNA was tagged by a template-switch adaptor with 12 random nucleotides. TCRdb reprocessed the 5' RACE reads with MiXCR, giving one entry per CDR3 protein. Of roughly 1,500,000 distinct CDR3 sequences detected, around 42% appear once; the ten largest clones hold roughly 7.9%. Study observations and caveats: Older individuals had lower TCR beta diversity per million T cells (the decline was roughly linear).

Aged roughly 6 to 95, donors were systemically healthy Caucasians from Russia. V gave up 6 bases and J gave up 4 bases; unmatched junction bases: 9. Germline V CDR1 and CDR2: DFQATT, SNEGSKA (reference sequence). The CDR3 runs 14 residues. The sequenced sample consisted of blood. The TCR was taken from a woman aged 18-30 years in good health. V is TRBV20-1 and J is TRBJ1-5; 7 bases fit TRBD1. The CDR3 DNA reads TGCAGTGCACAACAGGGGCCCCCAAATCAGCCCCAGCATTTT. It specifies CSAQQGPPNQPQHF.